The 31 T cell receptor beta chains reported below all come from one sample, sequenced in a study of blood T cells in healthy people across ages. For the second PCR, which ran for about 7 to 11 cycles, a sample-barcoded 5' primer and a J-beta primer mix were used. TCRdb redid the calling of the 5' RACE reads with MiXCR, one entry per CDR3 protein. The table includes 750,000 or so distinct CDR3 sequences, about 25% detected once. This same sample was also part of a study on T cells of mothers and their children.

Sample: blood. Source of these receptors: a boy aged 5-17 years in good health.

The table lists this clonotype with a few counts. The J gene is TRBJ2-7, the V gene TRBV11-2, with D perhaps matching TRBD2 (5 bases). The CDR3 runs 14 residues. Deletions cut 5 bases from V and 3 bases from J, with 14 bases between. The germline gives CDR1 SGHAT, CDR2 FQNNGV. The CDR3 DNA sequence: TGTGCCAGCAGCACCCATCGGGGTGGCTACGAGCAGTACTTC. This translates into CASSTHRGGYEQYF.

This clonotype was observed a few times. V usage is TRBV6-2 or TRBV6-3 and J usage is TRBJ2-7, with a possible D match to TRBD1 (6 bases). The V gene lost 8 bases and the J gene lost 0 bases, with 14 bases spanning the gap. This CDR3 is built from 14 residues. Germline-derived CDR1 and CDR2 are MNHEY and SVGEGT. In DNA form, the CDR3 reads TGTGCCAGCGTGGACAGCCAAAGCTCCTACGAGCAGTACTTC. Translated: CASVDSQSSYEQYF.

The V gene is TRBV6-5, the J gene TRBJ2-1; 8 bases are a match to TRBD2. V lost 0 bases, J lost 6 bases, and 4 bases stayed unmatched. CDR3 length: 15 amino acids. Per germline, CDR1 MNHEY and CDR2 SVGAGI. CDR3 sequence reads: CASSYSSGTLNEQFF. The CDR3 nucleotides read TGTGCCAGCAGTTACTCTAGCGGGACCCTCAATGAGCAGTTCTTC.

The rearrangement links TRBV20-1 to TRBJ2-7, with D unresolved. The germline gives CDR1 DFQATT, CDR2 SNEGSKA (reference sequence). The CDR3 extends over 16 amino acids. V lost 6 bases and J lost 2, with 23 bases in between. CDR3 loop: CSAKPSAALTPYEQYF. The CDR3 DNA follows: TGCAGTGCCAAACCGTCGGCAGCCCTCACGCCCTACGAGCAGTACTTC.

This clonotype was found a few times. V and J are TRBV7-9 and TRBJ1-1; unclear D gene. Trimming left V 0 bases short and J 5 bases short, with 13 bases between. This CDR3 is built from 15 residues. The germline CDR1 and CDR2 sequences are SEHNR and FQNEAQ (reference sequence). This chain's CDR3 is CASSLAMGFLTEAFF. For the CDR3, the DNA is TGTGCCAGCAGCTTAGCGATGGGGTTTTTGACTGAAGCTTTCTTT. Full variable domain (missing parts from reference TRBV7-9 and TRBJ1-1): DTGVSQNPRHKITKRGQNVTFRCDPISEHNRLYWYRQTLGQGPEFLTYFQNEAQLEKSRLLSDRFSAERPKGSFSTLEIQRTEQGDSAMYLCASSLAMGFLTEAFFGQGTRLTVV.

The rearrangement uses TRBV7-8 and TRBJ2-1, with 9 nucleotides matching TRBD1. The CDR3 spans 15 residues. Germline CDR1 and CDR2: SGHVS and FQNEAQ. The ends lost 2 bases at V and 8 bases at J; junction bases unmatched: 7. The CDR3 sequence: CASSLRGTGRDEQFF. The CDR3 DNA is TGTGCCAGCAGCTTACGGGGGACAGGGAGGGATGAGCAGTTCTTC.

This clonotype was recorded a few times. DNA of the CDR3: TGCAGCGTTGAACCGGGAACTAGCGGCCGCACAGATACGCAGTATTTT. It translates to CSVEPGTSGRTDTQYF. The chain joins TRBV29-1 to TRBJ2-3; 8 bases match TRBD2. CDR1 and CDR2 from the germline V gene are SQVTM and ANQGSEA. The CDR3 runs 16 residues. The V gene end was trimmed by 2 bases and the J gene end by 1 base; junction bases not matched to a gene: 8.

CDR3 residues: CASSLGLISYEQYF. The DNA for the CDR3 is TGCGCCAGCAGCCTTGGACTCATCTCCTACGAGCAGTACTTC. V and J are TRBV4-1 and TRBJ2-7; possibly TRBD2 for D (5 bases). There are 14 residues in the CDR3. CDR1 is MGHRA and CDR2 is YSYEKL in the germline V gene. V gave up 4 bases and J gave up 0 bases, with 10 bases separating them.

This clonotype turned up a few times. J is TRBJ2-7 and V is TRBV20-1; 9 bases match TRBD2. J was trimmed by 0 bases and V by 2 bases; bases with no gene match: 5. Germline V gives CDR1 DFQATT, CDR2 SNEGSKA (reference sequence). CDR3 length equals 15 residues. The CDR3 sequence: CSARYSAGGSYEQYF. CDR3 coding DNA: TGCAGTGCTAGATACTCAGCGGGAGGCTCCTACGAGCAGTACTTC.

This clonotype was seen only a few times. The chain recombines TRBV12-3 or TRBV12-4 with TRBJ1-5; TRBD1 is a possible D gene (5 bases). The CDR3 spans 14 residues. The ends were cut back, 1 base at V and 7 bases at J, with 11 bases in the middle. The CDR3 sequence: CASSLVGGGQPQHF. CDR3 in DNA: TGTGCCAGCAGTTTAGTGGGGGGTGGGCAGCCCCAGCATTTT.

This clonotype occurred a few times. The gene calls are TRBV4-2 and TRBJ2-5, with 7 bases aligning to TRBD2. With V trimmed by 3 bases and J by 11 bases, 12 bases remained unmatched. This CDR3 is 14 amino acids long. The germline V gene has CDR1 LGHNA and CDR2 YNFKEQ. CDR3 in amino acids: CASSHSNRAGEQYF. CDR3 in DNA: TGTGCCAGCAGCCACTCAAATCGGGCGGGAGAGCAGTACTTC.

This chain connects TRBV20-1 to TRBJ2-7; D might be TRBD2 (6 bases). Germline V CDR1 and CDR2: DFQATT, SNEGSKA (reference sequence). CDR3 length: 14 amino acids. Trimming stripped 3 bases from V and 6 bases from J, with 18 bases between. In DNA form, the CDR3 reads TGCAGTGCTAGTGCGGGGCAGGGCGGTTTCGAGCAGTACTTC. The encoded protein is CSASAGQGGFEQYF.

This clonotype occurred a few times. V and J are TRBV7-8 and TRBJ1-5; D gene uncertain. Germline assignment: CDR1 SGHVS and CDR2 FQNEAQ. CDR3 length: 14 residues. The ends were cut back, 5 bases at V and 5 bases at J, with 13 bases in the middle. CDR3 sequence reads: CASSPGVMYQPQHF. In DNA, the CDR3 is TGTGCCAGCAGCCCAGGTGTCATGTATCAGCCCCAGCATTTT.

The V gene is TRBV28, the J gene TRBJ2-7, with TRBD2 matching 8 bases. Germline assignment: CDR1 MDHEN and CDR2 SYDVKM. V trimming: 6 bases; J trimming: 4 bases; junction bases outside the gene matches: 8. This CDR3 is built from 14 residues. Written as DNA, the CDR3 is TGTGCCAGCAGCCCCCGGACTAGCAGGTACGAGCAGTACTTC. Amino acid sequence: CASSPRTSRYEQYF.

DNA of the CDR3: TGTGCCGAGACCCCTGCCCCTTTTTCTAACTATGGCTACACCTTC. Translation gives CAETPAPFSNYGYTF. V usage is TRBV25-1 and J usage is TRBJ1-2; no reliable D call. Deletions cut 11 bases from V and 0 bases from J, with 19 bases between. This CDR3 comprises 15 residues. Germline CDR1 reads MGHDK; CDR2 reads SYGVNS.

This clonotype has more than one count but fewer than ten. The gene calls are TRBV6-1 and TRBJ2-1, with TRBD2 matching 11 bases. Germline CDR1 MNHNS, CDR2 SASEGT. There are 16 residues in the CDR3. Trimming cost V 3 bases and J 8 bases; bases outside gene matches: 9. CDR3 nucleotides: TGTGCCAGCAGTGAGGCCGGGACTAGCGGCGGGGATGAGCAGTTCTTC. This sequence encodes CASSEAGTSGGDEQFF.

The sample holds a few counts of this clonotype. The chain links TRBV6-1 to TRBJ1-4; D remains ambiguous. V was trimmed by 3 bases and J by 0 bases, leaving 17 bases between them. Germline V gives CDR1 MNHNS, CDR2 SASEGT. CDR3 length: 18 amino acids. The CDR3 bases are TGTGCCAGCAGTGAGATGTCCAGTCTTAGTGCAACTAATGAAAAACTGTTTTTT. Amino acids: CASSEMSSLSATNEKLFF.

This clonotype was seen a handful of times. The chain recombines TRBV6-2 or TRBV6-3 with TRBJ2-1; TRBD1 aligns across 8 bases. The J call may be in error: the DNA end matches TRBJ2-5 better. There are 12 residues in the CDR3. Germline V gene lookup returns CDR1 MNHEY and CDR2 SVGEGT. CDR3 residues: CATGQGWETQYF. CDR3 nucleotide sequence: TGTGCCACCGGACAGGGCTGGGAGACCCAGTACTTC.

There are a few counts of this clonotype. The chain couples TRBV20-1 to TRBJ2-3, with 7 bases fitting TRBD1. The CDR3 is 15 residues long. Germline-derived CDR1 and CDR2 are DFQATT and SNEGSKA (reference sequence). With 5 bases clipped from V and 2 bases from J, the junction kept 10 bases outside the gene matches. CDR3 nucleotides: TGCAGTGCTGATCCGGGACAGCTTCTCACAGATACGCAGTATTTT. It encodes CSADPGQLLTDTQYF.

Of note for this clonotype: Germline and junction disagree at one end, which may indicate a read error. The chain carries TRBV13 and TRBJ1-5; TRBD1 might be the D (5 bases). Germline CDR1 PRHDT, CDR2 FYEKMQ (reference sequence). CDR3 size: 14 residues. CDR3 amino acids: CASSSGRGGQRQHF. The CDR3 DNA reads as TGTGCCAGCAGCTCGGGACGGGGAGGTCAGCGCCAGCATTTT.

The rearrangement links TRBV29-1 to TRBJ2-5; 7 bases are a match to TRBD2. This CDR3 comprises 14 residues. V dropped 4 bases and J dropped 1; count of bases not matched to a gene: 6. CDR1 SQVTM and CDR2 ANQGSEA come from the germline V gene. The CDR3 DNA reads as TGCAGCGTTGTCACAGCGGGGTCCCAAGAGACCCAGTACTTC. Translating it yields CSVVTAGSQETQYF.

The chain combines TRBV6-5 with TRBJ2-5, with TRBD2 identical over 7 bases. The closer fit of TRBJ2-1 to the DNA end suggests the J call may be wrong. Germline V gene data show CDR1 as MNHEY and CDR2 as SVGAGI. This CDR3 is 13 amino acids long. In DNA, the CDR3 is TGTGCCAGCAGAGGAGGTGGGGGGGATGAGCAGTTCTTC. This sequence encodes CASRGGGGDEQFF.

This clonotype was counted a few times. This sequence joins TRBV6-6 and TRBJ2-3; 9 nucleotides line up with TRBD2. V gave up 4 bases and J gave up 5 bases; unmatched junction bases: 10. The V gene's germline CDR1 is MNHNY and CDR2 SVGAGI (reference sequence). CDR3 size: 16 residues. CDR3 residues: CASSSFASGKVDTQYF. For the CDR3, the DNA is TGTGCCAGCAGTTCCTTCGCTAGCGGGAAGGTAGATACGCAGTATTTT.

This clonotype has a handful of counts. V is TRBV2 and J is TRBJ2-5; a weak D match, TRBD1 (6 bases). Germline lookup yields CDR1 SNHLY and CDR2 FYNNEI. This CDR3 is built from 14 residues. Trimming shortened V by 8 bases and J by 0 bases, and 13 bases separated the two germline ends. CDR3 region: CASRDRSYQETQYF. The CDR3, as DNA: TGTGCCAGCCGAGACAGGTCGTACCAAGAGACCCAGTACTTC.

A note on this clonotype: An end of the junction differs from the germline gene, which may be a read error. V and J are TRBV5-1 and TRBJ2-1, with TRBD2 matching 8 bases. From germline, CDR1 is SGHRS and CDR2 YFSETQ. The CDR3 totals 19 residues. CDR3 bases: TGCGCCAGCAGCCTAGAACTTCTAGCGGGTCACGGGGACTACAATAAGCAGTTCTTC. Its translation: CASSLELLAGHGDYNKQFF.

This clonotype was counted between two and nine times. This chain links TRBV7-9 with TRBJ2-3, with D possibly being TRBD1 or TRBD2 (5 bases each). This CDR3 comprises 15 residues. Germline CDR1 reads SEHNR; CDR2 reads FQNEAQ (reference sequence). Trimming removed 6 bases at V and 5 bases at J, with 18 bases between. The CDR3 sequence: CASRFTGRREDTQYF. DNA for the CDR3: TGTGCCAGCAGGTTTACAGGTCGCCGGGAAGATACGCAGTATTTT.

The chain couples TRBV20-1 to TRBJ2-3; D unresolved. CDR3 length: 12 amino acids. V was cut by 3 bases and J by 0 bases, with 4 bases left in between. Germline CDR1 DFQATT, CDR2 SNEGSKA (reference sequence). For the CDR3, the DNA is TGCAGTGCTAGTTTGAGCACAGATACGCAGTATTTT. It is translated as CSASLSTDTQYF.

The CDR3 nucleotides are TGCAGTGCTCAGCCGGGACATGGCTACGAGCAGTACTTC. This gives the protein CSAQPGHGYEQYF. The chain employs TRBV20-1 and TRBJ2-7, with a tentative D call TRBD1 (6 bases). Deletions cut 5 bases from V and 3 bases from J, with 14 bases between. Per the germline V gene, CDR1 is DFQATT and CDR2 is SNEGSKA (reference sequence). This CDR3 spans 13 amino acids.

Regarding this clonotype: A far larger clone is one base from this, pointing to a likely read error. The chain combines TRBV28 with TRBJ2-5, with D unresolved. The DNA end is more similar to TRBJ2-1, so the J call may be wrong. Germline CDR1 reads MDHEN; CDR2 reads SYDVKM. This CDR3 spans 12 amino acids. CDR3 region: CASSLAYNQQFF. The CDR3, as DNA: TGTGCCAGCAGTTTGGCCTACAATCAGCAGTTCTTC.

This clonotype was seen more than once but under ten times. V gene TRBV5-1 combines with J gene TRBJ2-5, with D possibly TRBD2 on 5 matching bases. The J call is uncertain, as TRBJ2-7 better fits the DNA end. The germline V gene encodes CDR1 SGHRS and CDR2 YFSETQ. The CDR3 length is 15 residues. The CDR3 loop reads CASSLHGESSYEQYF. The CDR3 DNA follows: TGCGCCAGCAGCTTGCACGGGGAGAGCTCCTACGAGCAGTACTTC.

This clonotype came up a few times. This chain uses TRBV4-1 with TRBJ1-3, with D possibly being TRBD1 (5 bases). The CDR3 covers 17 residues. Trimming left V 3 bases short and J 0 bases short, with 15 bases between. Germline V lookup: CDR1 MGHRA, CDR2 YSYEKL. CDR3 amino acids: CASSQPTGPSSGNTIYF. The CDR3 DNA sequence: TGCGCCAGCAGCCAGCCCACAGGACCGAGCTCTGGAAACACCATATATTTT.